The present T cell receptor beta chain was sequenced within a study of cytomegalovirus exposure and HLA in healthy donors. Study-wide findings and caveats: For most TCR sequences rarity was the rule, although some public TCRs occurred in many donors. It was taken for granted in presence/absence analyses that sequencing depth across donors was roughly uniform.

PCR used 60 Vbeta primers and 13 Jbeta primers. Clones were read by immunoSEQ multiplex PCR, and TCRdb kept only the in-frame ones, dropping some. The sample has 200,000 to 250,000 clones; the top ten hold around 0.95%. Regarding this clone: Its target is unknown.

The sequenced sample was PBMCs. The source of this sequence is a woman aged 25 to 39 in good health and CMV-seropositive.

CDR3 bases: TGCACCAGCAGCCACCCCGGCAGGGGTAACTATGGCTACACCTTC. Its translation is CTSSHPGRGNYGYTF. V gene TRBV1 combines with J gene TRBJ1-2; whether TRBD1, the table's D call, matches the DNA was not checked. TRBV1 is deemed a pseudogene. The CDR3 sequence is 15 residues long.